This TCR beta chain emerged from a study of technical replicates of blood from several donors. Assay: immunoSEQ multiplex PCR; the TCRdb copy retains only in-frame clones and omits some. The table lists tens of thousands of clones, about 94% of them singletons. This receptor was obtained from a human donor in good health. Sequencing used T cells isolated from PBMCs.

The CDR3, as DNA: TGCGCCAGCAGCCCTAGACTAGCGGGAGATACGCAGTATTTT. Its translation: CASSPRLAGDTQYF. The V gene is TRBV5-1, the J gene TRBJ2-3, with 10 nucleotides matching TRBD2. The length of the CDR3 is 14 residues. V lost 4 bases and J lost 5; bases outside the gene matches: 4. The germline V gene encodes CDR1 SGHRS and CDR2 YFSETQ.